The 3 T cell receptor beta chains below all came from one sample that was sequenced in a study of OX40 agonist ivuxolimab in advanced cancers. TCRdb's table, derived via immunoSEQ multiplex PCR, lists solely in-frame clones and lacks some. The sample consists of 55,000 to 85,000 clones, about nine tenths of them appearing once. The specimen comprised CD4+ or CD8+ T cells sorted from blood, sampled in a trial of the OX40 agonist ivuxolimab. All receptors come from an adult with an advanced solid tumor such as melanoma, head and neck, liver or kidney cancer.

The J gene is TRBJ1-1, the V gene TRBV19; 9 bases line up with TRBD1. The CDR3 totals 17 residues. Germline loops: CDR1 LNHDA, CDR2 SQIVND (reference sequence). V gave up 5 bases and J gave up 1 base; unmatched junction bases: 11. In DNA form, the CDR3 reads TGTGCCAGTAGTTCAGAACCCGGGACAGGGACGAACACTGAAGCTTTCTTT. Protein sequence: CASSSEPGTGTNTEAFF.

The rearrangement joins TRBV9 to TRBJ2-2, with D perhaps TRBD1 (6 bases). CDR3 length equals 15 residues. Germline lookup yields CDR1 SGDLS and CDR2 YYNGEE. V lost 0 bases and J 5 bases, leaving 11 bases between the germline ends. Here the CDR3 reads CASSVVAGATGELFF. The CDR3, as DNA: TGTGCCAGCAGCGTAGTGGCAGGGGCGACCGGGGAGCTGTTTTTT.

The chain carries TRBV19 and TRBJ1-2, with a tentative D call TRBD1 (6 bases). CDR1 is LNHDA and CDR2 is SQIVND in the germline V gene (reference sequence). This CDR3 spans 13 amino acids. Trimming removed 6 bases from V and 10 bases from J, with 18 bases in between. In DNA, the CDR3 is TGTGCCAGTAGCCCCCTTCCGGGGGCGGCCTACACCTTC. It is translated as CASSPLPGAAYTF. Looking up the rest from reference TRBV19 and TRBJ1-2 gives the full variable domain: DGGITQSPKYLFRKEGQNVTLSCEQNLNHDAMYWYRQDPGQGLRLIYYSQIVNDFQKGDIAEGYSVSREKKESFPLTVTSAQKNPTAFYLCASSPLPGAAYTFGSGTRLTVV.